The next 22 T cell receptor beta chains were all read from a single sample in a study of technical replicates of blood from four donors (dated by TCRdb to about 2017). The method was the immunoSEQ multiplex PCR assay. TCRdb took this table from immuneACCESS and kept in-frame rearrangements with V and J called. Such tables lack part of the clones; where checked against another copy, unresolved V genes explain under half of the gap, and the rest is unexplained. The sample table lists about 87,000 clones, 85% to 95% of them with a count of one. Of the sample, under 0.4% falls within the top ten clones. The sample consisted of T cells isolated from PBMCs. The receptors were gathered from a human donor in good health.

The gene calls are TRBV10-3 and TRBJ1-5; tentative D call: TRBD1 (6 bases). Germline assignment: CDR1 ENHRY and CDR2 SYGVKD. V gave up 0 bases and J gave up 0 bases, with 9 bases separating them. This CDR3 comprises 16 residues. The CDR3 coding sequence is TGTGCCATCAGTGAGTCGGGGGGGGCTAGCAATCAGCCCCAGCATTTT. Protein sequence: CAISESGGASNQPQHF.

Turning to this clone: The same CDR3 also results from other DNA sequences found in this sample. The chain couples TRBV28 to TRBJ1-2; no clear D gene. Trimming took 2 bases from V and 5 from J, leaving 12 bases between them. The V gene's germline CDR1 is MDHEN and CDR2 SYDVKM. This CDR3 is 14 amino acids long. CDR3 residues: CASSLASYNYGYTF. CDR3 DNA sequence: TGTGCCAGCAGTTTAGCGAGCTATAATTATGGCTACACCTTC.

The V and J genes are TRBV11-3 and TRBJ2-1; D gene unclear. The CDR3 is 13 residues long. V lost 5 bases and J 2 bases, leaving 7 bases between the germline ends. Germline loops: CDR1 SGHNT, CDR2 YENEEA. This CDR3 reads CASSPPTYNEQFF. In nucleotides, the CDR3 is TGTGCCAGCAGCCCCCCAACCTACAATGAGCAGTTCTTC.

This clone was counted once. The chain has TRBV5-6 and TRBJ1-2; TRBD1 agrees at 11 bases. This CDR3 spans 15 amino acids. Germline assignment: CDR1 SGHDT and CDR2 YYEEEE. After removal of 4 bases from V and 4 bases from J, the junction contained 6 bases not matched to a gene. CDR3 nucleotide sequence: TGTGCCAGCAGCCTGGGACAGGGGGTGCCCTATGGCTACACCTTC. It specifies CASSLGQGVPYGYTF.

The rearrangement links TRBV19 to TRBJ1-4; 7 bases match TRBD1. CDR1 and CDR2 (germline): LNHDA, SQIVND (reference sequence). The length of the CDR3 is 18 residues. After removal of 6 bases from V and 7 bases from J, the junction contained 20 bases not matched to a gene. CDR3 protein: CASSQLSGGLEGREKLFF. The CDR3 DNA sequence: TGTGCCAGTAGCCAACTGTCAGGGGGACTCGAAGGGCGTGAAAAACTGTTTTTT.

The chain couples TRBV7-2 to TRBJ2-7; a possible D gene is TRBD2 (5 bases). V shed 1 base and J shed 2 bases, with 12 bases lying between them. Germline V gives CDR1 SGHTA, CDR2 FQGNSA. The CDR3 sequence is 15 residues long. The CDR3 nucleotides are TGTGCCAGCAGCTTAGAGGGAGACTCGGCCTACGAGCAGTACTTC. Translation gives CASSLEGDSAYEQYF.

The V gene is TRBV27, the J gene TRBJ2-7; 9 bases agree with TRBD2. The CDR3 spans 15 residues. From germline, CDR1 is MNHEY and CDR2 SMNVEV (reference sequence). With V trimmed by 4 bases and J by 0 bases, 4 bases remained unmatched. CDR3 coding DNA: TGTGCCAGCAGTTACAGTAGCGGGAGCTCCTACGAGCAGTACTTC. Translating gives CASSYSSGSSYEQYF.

The chain is built from TRBV7-9 and TRBJ1-1; possible D gene TRBD1, 5 bases. CDR3 length equals 14 residues. Trimming took 5 bases from V and 3 from J, leaving 13 bases between them. Looked up from germline, CDR1 is SEHNR and CDR2 is FQNEAQ (reference sequence). CDR3 residues: CASSARQKHTEAFF. The CDR3 bases are TGTGCCAGCAGCGCCCGACAGAAGCACACTGAAGCTTTCTTT.

This chain uses TRBV29-1 with TRBJ1-2; no reliable D call. The V gene's germline CDR1 is SQVTM and CDR2 ANQGSEA. The V end lost 3 bases, the J end lost 8 bases, and 16 bases lay between the germline ends. The CDR3 covers 13 residues. The CDR3 protein is CSVESGQVAGYTF. For the CDR3, the DNA is TGCAGCGTTGAGAGTGGGCAGGTCGCCGGCTACACCTTC.

There are a few counts of this clone. The chain carries TRBV27 and TRBJ2-7; TRBD1 agrees at 8 bases. The CDR3 totals 15 residues. Per the germline V gene, CDR1 is MNHEY and CDR2 is SMNVEV (reference sequence). J lost 5 bases, V lost 5 bases, and 11 bases had no gene match. CDR3 protein: CASSIGQGGWDEQYF. For the CDR3, the DNA is TGTGCCAGCAGTATAGGACAGGGAGGATGGGACGAGCAGTACTTC.

The rearrangement links TRBV5-1 to TRBJ2-5; TRBD2 aligns across 7 bases. V was pared by 2 bases and J by 5 bases, with 9 bases of the junction left unmatched. The CDR3 length is 15 residues. CDR1 is SGHRS, CDR2 YFSETQ, per germline. The CDR3 DNA follows: TGCGCCAGCAGCTTCGGACTAGTCTCATCGGAGACCCAGTACTTC. It specifies CASSFGLVSSETQYF. Full variable domain (remainder filled in from reference TRBV5-1 and TRBJ2-5): KAGVTQTPRYLIKTRGQQVTLSCSPISGHRSVSWYQQTPGQGLQFLFEYFSETQRNKGNFPGRFSGRQFSNSRSEMNVSTLELGDSALYLCASSFGLVSSETQYFGPGTRLLVL.

The chain's CDR3 is CASSVGSRDYEQYF. In nucleotides, the CDR3 is TGTGCCAGCAGCGTAGGTTCCAGGGACTACGAGCAGTACTTC. The rearrangement joins TRBV9 to TRBJ2-7; a possible D gene is TRBD1 (5 bases). Germline V lookup: CDR1 SGDLS, CDR2 YYNGEE. The V and J ends lost 0 bases and 3 bases respectively, with 10 bases between them. There are 14 residues in the CDR3.

This sequence joins TRBV28 and TRBJ2-1, with 11 bases lining up with TRBD2. Germline CDR1 is MDHEN and CDR2 is SYDVKM. The CDR3 totals 15 residues. Trimming removed 3 bases from V and 10 bases from J; junction bases left unmatched: 8. CDR3 in DNA: TGTGCCAGCAGTTTGGGGACTAGCGGAACCTGGGAGCAGTTCTTC. As protein: CASSLGTSGTWEQFF.

This clone was seen a few times. The chain links TRBV27 to TRBJ1-2; D gene uncertain. V was cut by 1 base and J by 10 bases, with 13 bases left in between. The CDR3 contains 13 residues. Per germline, CDR1 MNHEY and CDR2 SMNVEV (reference sequence). The CDR3, as DNA: TGTGCCAGCAGTTTATGGGGAGAGGAGACCTACACCTTC. Its protein product is CASSLWGEETYTF.

The chain combines TRBV7-3 with TRBJ2-7; 9 positions agree with TRBD2. In germline, CDR1 is SGHTA, CDR2 FQGTGA. The CDR3 has 16 amino acids. Losses at the gene ends were 1 base for V and 4 bases for J; bases not matched to a gene: 8. In DNA, the CDR3 is TGTGCCAGCAGCTTAAACCCGGCGGGAGGGCAATACGAGCAGTACTTC. Translation gives CASSLNPAGGQYEQYF.

In DNA form, the CDR3 reads TGTGCCAGCAGCCAAGGAGGGACAGGGGGCTGGATTCAGCCCCAGCATTTT. Its translation: CASSQGGTGGWIQPQHF. The chain uses TRBV14 and TRBJ1-5; TRBD1 aligns across 12 bases. V lost 1 base, J lost 6 bases, and 7 bases stayed unmatched. Germline V gene lookup returns CDR1 SGHDN and CDR2 FVKESK. This CDR3 region has 17 residues.

This chain uses TRBV27 with TRBJ2-7, with 7 bases that match TRBD2. CDR1 and CDR2 from the germline V gene are MNHEY and SMNVEV (reference sequence). The V segment lost 6 bases and the J segment 5 bases; nucleotides outside the gene matches: 10. CDR3 length equals 14 residues. The CDR3 region has the DNA TGTGCCAGCAGCTACCTGACTAGCAGGCACGAGCAGTACTTC. Translating it yields CASSYLTSRHEQYF.

This chain uses TRBV5-1 with TRBJ2-1; possible D gene TRBD1, 6 bases. Germline lookup yields CDR1 SGHRS and CDR2 YFSETQ. V lost 2 bases and J 4 bases, leaving 10 bases between the germline ends. This CDR3 has 14 residues. The CDR3 spells CASSLVQGYNEQFF. The DNA of the CDR3 is TGCGCCAGCAGCTTAGTACAGGGATACAATGAGCAGTTCTTC. Filled out from reference TRBV5-1 and TRBJ2-1, the complete variable domain reads KAGVTQTPRYLIKTRGQQVTLSCSPISGHRSVSWYQQTPGQGLQFLFEYFSETQRNKGNFPGRFSGRQFSNSRSEMNVSTLELGDSALYLCASSLVQGYNEQFFGPGTRLTVL.

The J gene is TRBJ2-7, the V gene TRBV4-1; D may be TRBD1 (7 bases). This CDR3 region has 17 residues. CDR1 and CDR2 (germline): MGHRA, YSYEKL. Trimming shortened V by 1 base and J by 0 bases, and 16 bases separated the two germline ends. The CDR3 nucleotides read TGCGCCAGCAGCCAAGGGGGAGGACAGGTGAGCTCCTACGAGCAGTACTTC. It yields the protein CASSQGGGQVSSYEQYF.

The chain employs TRBV7-9 and TRBJ2-1; 7 positions agree with TRBD2. The junction had 10 bases not matched to a gene; V was cut back by 8 bases and J by 6 bases. Germline V gene lookup returns CDR1 SEHNR and CDR2 FQNEAQ (reference sequence). The CDR3 contains 14 residues. The CDR3 region has the DNA TGTGCCAGCTGGGAAGCGGGAATCCCCAATGAGCAGTTCTTC. Protein product: CASWEAGIPNEQFF.

The DNA for the CDR3 is TGTGCCAGCAACCTCATGGGGAGGGAGGCTTTCTTT. The encoded protein is CASNLMGREAFF. This sequence joins TRBV6-5 and TRBJ1-1; D is uncertain. V was pared by 7 bases and J by 11 bases, with 17 bases between. There are 12 residues in the CDR3. Germline V gives CDR1 MNHEY, CDR2 SVGAGI.

This chain joins TRBV30 and TRBJ2-3; D may be TRBD2 (5 bases). V was pared by 2 bases and J by 6 bases, with 12 bases between. The CDR3 sequence is 13 residues long. From germline, CDR1 is GTSNPN and CDR2 SVGIG (reference sequence). In DNA form, the CDR3 reads TGTGCCTGGAGTTTCGAGCGGCAGGATACGCAGTATTTT. Amino acid sequence: CAWSFERQDTQYF.